These 14 T cell receptor beta chains originate from one sample sequenced in a study of cytomegalovirus exposure and HLA in healthy donors. The primer mix had 60 Vbeta and 13 Jbeta primers. Some clones are missing from TCRdb's copy, which holds only in-frame ones; the method was immunoSEQ multiplex PCR. This table has hundreds of thousands of clones, 70% to 90% appearing once. Sequenced material: PBMCs. The receptors were gathered from a young woman in good health and CMV-seronegative.

CDR3: CASSPSSDRAGNTIYF. For the CDR3, the DNA is TGTGCCAGCAGCCCATCCTCGGACAGAGCTGGAAACACCATATATTTT. The chain couples TRBV9 to TRBJ1-3; possible D gene TRBD1, 6 bases. This CDR3 contains 16 residues. V lost 4 bases and J lost 2, with 16 bases in between. The germline CDR1 and CDR2 sequences are SGDLS and YYNGEE.

V gene TRBV2 combines with J gene TRBJ1-6; TRBD1 agrees at 7 bases. The CDR3 loop spans 14 amino acids. The ends lost 5 bases at V and 5 bases at J; junction bases unmatched: 3. Germline V lookup: CDR1 SNHLY, CDR2 FYNNEI. CDR3 region: CASSSGTDNSPLHF. The CDR3 DNA follows: TGTGCCAGCAGTTCCGGGACAGATAATTCACCCCTCCACTTT.

The table lists this clone with a count of one. This sequence joins TRBV29-1 and TRBJ2-3, with TRBD2 matching over 9 bases. The CDR3 spans 14 residues. CDR1 and CDR2 (germline): SQVTM, ANQGSEA. Trimming cost V 3 bases and J 2 bases; bases outside gene matches: 3. CDR3 region: CSVERGGPTDTQYF. The CDR3 DNA reads as TGCAGCGTTGAGCGGGGGGGCCCCACAGATACGCAGTATTTT.

The chain recombines TRBV30 with TRBJ1-1; possible D gene TRBD1, 6 bases. CDR1 GTSNPN and CDR2 SVGIG come from the germline V gene (reference sequence). The V end was cut by 0 bases, the J end by 5 bases, with 13 bases between. CDR3 length equals 14 residues. Written as DNA, the CDR3 is TGTGCCTGGAGTGTACTGGCAGGGGAGACTGAAGCTTTCTTT. The encoded protein is CAWSVLAGETEAFF.

The genes are TRBV28 and TRBJ1-2, with D perhaps matching TRBD1 (5 bases). The CDR3 length is 14 residues. Trimming stripped 2 bases from V and 8 bases from J, with 15 bases between. Germline V CDR1 and CDR2: MDHEN, SYDVKM. The CDR3 loop is CASSLMTVYSGYTF. The CDR3 coding sequence is TGTGCCAGCAGTTTAATGACAGTATACTCGGGCTACACCTTC.

The genes are TRBV7-8 and TRBJ1-2; perhaps TRBD1 as D (5 bases). Germline CDR1 is SGHVS and CDR2 is FQNEAQ. This CDR3 spans 13 amino acids. Trimming pared 7 bases from V and 8 bases from J, leaving 17 bases between. This CDR3 reads CASKVRGRGGYTF. CDR3 in DNA: TGTGCCAGCAAAGTAAGGGGAAGAGGCGGCTACACCTTC.

The V gene is TRBV6-1, the J gene TRBJ1-5; perhaps TRBD1 as D (6 bases). Germline V lookup: CDR1 MNHNS, CDR2 SASEGT. The V end lost 6 bases, the J end lost 0 bases, and 12 bases lay between the germline ends. The CDR3 contains 15 residues. The CDR3 sequence: CASRLQGPSNQPQHF. CDR3 in DNA: TGTGCCAGCAGGCTACAGGGTCCTAGCAATCAGCCCCAGCATTTT.

The chain joins TRBV19 to TRBJ1-2; TRBD1 matches at 10 bases. V lost 3 bases, J lost 8 bases, and 18 bases stayed unmatched. Germline-derived CDR1 and CDR2 are LNHDA and SQIVND (reference sequence). This CDR3 has 18 residues. CDR3 bases: TGTGCCAGTAGTATGGGTTCGGGGACAGGGGTGGGTGTAGACGGCTACACCTTC. This encodes CASSMGSGTGVGVDGYTF.

This clone occurred once. This chain uses TRBV5-4 with TRBJ1-2; 9 positions match TRBD1. V lost 6 bases and J lost 4; bases outside the gene matches: 10. The CDR3 length is 15 residues. The germline CDR1 and CDR2 sequences are SGHNT and YYREEE (reference sequence). This chain's CDR3 is CASNRGGQGFYGYTF. The CDR3 DNA is TGTGCCAGCAACAGGGGGGGACAGGGTTTCTATGGCTACACCTTC. Supplemented by reference TRBV5-4 and TRBJ1-2, the full variable domain reads ETGVTQSPTHLIKTRGQQVTLRCSSQSGHNTVSWYQQALGQGPQFIFQYYREEENGRGNFPPRFSGLQFPNYSSELNVNALELDDSALYLCASNRGGQGFYGYTFGSGTRLTVV.

This chain joins TRBV6-4 and TRBJ1-1; 8 bases are a match to TRBD1. This CDR3 contains 14 residues. V was pared by 3 bases and J by 1 base, with 1 base of the junction left unmatched. Germline CDR1 reads MRHNA; CDR2 reads SNTAGT. The CDR3 DNA reads as TGTGCCAGCAGTGAGACAGGGGCGAACACTGAAGCTTTCTTT. Its protein product is CASSETGANTEAFF.

The chain has TRBV9 and TRBJ2-3, with D perhaps matching TRBD1 (6 bases). Trimming cost V 5 bases and J 0 bases, with 16 bases left between them. The CDR3 is made up of 16 amino acids. CDR1 and CDR2 from the germline V gene are SGDLS and YYNGEE. The CDR3 DNA follows: TGTGCCAGCAGTTATTACCGGGACACTAGCACAGATACGCAGTATTTT. Translated, it gives CASSYYRDTSTDTQYF. Variable domain in full (rest from reference TRBV9 and TRBJ2-3): DSGVTQTPKHLITATGQRVTLRCSPRSGDLSVYWYQQSLDQGLQFLIQYYNGEERAKGNILERFSAQQFPDLHSELNLSSLELGDSALYFCASSYYRDTSTDTQYFGPGTRLTVL.

The genes are TRBV7-3 and TRBJ1-1; 9 bases fit TRBD1. Germline V gene lookup returns CDR1 SGHTA and CDR2 FQGTGA. V lost 3 bases to trimming and J lost 2 bases; unmatched junction nucleotides: 7. The CDR3 loop spans 16 amino acids. The CDR3 region is CASSFVRTGANTEAFF. For the CDR3, the DNA is TGTGCCAGCAGCTTCGTTCGGACAGGGGCAAACACTGAAGCTTTCTTT.

This clone has more than one count but fewer than ten. The J gene is TRBJ1-1, the V gene TRBV7-9, with 7 bases matching TRBD1. Losses at the gene ends were 5 bases for V and 1 base for J; bases not matched to a gene: 7. The CDR3 contains 15 residues. CDR1 and CDR2 from the germline V gene are SEHNR and FQNEAQ (reference sequence). The CDR3 sequence is CASSLRDSKNTEAFF. The DNA for the CDR3 is TGTGCCAGCAGCCTACGGGACAGCAAGAACACTGAAGCTTTCTTT. Drawing the rest from reference TRBV7-9 and TRBJ1-1, the complete variable domain is DTGVSQNPRHKITKRGQNVTFRCDPISEHNRLYWYRQTLGQGPEFLTYFQNEAQLEKSRLLSDRFSAERPKGSFSTLEIQRTEQGDSAMYLCASSLRDSKNTEAFFGQGTRLTVV.

The rearrangement uses TRBV9 and TRBJ2-3, with D perhaps matching TRBD2 (6 bases). This CDR3 contains 16 residues. Germline-derived CDR1 and CDR2 are SGDLS and YYNGEE. Trimming pared 3 bases from V and 2 bases from J, leaving 16 bases between. The CDR3 nucleotides read TGTGCCAGCAGCGGATTCGGGACTTCCCACACAGATACGCAGTATTTT. This translates into CASSGFGTSHTDTQYF.